This TCR beta chain is from a study of blood T cell repertoires in COVID-19. Study information: Material from acute and convalescent COVID-19 was sourced from the United States, Italy and Spain. PBMCs, B-cell-depleted T cells, or T cells provided the cDNA or gDNA that made up the material.

This CDR3 is built from 16 residues. V gave up 4 bases and J gave up 7 bases; unmatched junction bases: 13. Germline V gene sequence: CDR1 MDHEN, CDR2 SYDVKM. Original methodology: Scientists estimated how many nucleated cells there were by amplifying reference gene primers. Repertoires were generated with immunoSEQ multiplex PCR, while TCRdb's copy carries only in-frame clones and drops some. That table supplies the V and J calls and clone size; D and trimming were determined from the DNA. Altogether tens of thousands of clones are present, approximately 77% being singletons, with the ten largest covering around 2.3%.

The receptor was isolated from a man aged 65 to 85 with COVID-19, enrolled during active disease. This sequence joins TRBV28 and TRBJ1-5; TRBD1 agrees at 7 bases. The source material was peripheral blood. CDR3 DNA: TGTGCCAGCAGTTCTGAAACAGGGGCACGGGGCCAGCCCCAGCATTTT. It is translated as CASSSETGARGQPQHF.